This T cell receptor (beta chain) was captured by sequencing in a study of cytomegalovirus exposure and HLA in healthy donors. Overall study: Out of 150 million to 200 million T cells, an earlier analysis found some 120 million unique TCR beta sequences in total. Early release data held roughly 90 million unique TCRs from HLA-typed donors.

This clone has just a few counts. Its antigen is still unknown. Here the CDR3 omits its conserved ending phenylalanine or tryptophan, so a read error is the likely source. It is unclear where the CDR3 begins or ends on the DNA, so no DNA is shown, and the CDR3 is as TCRdb lists it. Germline V lookup: CDR1 SGHDT, CDR2 YYEEEE. The CDR3 is 13 residues long, counting both termini. General observations from the study: Later analysis associated a missense DCLRE1C variant with TCR beta V- and J-gene trimming. Earlier analysis yielded a pattern in which most TCR beta V segments were productive about 90% or about 30% of the time.

The primer mix had 60 Vbeta and 13 Jbeta primers. Clones were sequenced by immunoSEQ multiplex PCR, and TCRdb holds only the in-frame ones, with some missing. Of approximately 120,000 clones listed, around four fifths are singletons. Input material: PBMCs. The receptor was derived from a man aged 30-40 years in good health and CMV-seropositive. This rearrangement joins TRBV5-6 to TRBJ2-7; TRBD2, as called in the table, went unchecked against the DNA. The CDR3 here is CASSFGLAAPGRL.